This TCR beta chain originates from a study of CD4+ T cells in melanoma. Germline values: CDR1 SGHVS, CDR2 FNYEAQ. Trimming shortened V by 6 bases and J by 4 bases, and 15 bases separated the two germline ends. This CDR3 spans 15 amino acids. Using immunoSEQ multiplex PCR, the repertoire was profiled, and TCRdb retains in-frame clones only, with some absent. The sample gives about 50,000 clones, 89% of which show up once; 12% is in the top ten. Findings and caveats of the study: A reported correlation linked neoantigen-specific CD4+ T cells to CD8+, macrophage and B cell function. Reportedly, melanoma neoantigen-specific CD4+ T cells showed varied differentiation states.

Worth noting for this clone: As yet, its antigen is unknown.

This chain connects TRBV7-6 to TRBJ2-2; D is unclear. The TCR was taken from a human donor with melanoma. The sample comprised peripheral blood. The CDR3 loop reads CASRTSRTTTGELFF. CDR3 coding DNA: TGTGCCAGCAGGACCTCCAGGACCACCACCGGGGAGCTGTTTTTT.